This record concerns one TCR beta chain sequence. It has no known antigen specificity. No per-base quality is available; no much larger clone lies one base away. The sample's treatment or condition label is to be understood as: allogeneic hematopoietic cell transplantation with graft depleted of TCRalphabeta T cells and CD19 B cells. The transplant recipients were children given TCRalphabeta/CD19-depleted allogeneic hematopoietic cell grafts. This sample was included in a study of T-cell reconstitution after alpha-beta-depleted transplantation in children listed by TCRdb under 2016. At the level of the whole study: Using TCR repertoire profiling, the study quantitatively followed how T-cell immune reconstitution unfolded in children after TCRalphabeta/CD19-depleted allogeneic hematopoietic cell transplantation.

V is cut by 4 bases and J by 7 bases, and the space between the germline ends is 13 bases. The germline V gene sets CDR1 to SQVTM and CDR2 to ANQGSEA. The CDR3 sequence holds 12 residues, the cysteine and phenylalanine included. The kept DNA is CDR3 alone, 36 bases in frame from the first base. The method was PCR. Sequencing relied on an Illumina HiSeq 2500. TCR library preparation used molecular barcoding, with unique molecular identifiers applied to normalize quantification of the TCRbeta repertoire. TCRdb reprocessed the public reads (quality trimming at Q25 with fastp, clone calling with MiXCR) and kept in-frame beta chains. Each entry is one CDR3 protein sequence, shown with its most common DNA and genes. The sample has a few hundred thousand distinct CDR3 sequences on record, 43% of them singletons. The ten biggest clones cover under 35% of the sample. General findings and caveats noted by the study authors: In some patients, the high TCRbeta diversity seen at day 60 was put down to recipient T cells and intrathymic progenitors that had survived conditioning. The apparently early recovery of alphabetaT-cell counts about two months after transplant reportedly depended on only several hundred rapidly expanded clones that came from non-depleted graft cells. The frequencies of hyperexpanded clones fell over the following months, and after one year, T-cell counts and TCRbeta diversity were mostly attributed to newly produced T cells.

The rearrangement joined TRBV29-1 to TRBJ2-5, with the D gene call left open. This clonotype was obtained from a girl aged 2-10 years with aplastic anemia, due to receive a stem cell transplant. The specimen comprised PBMCs, sampled before TCRalphabeta/CD19-depleted stem cell transplant. The bases are TGCAGCGTTGGGACGGATAAAGCGACCCAGTACTTC. Translation gives CSVGTDKATQYF.